This passage covers 15 T cell receptor beta chains from one sample sequenced in a study of blood T cell repertoires in COVID-19. Assay used: immunoSEQ multiplex PCR; TCRdb lists only in-frame clones, some missing. The sample records more than 95,000 clones, around nine tenths being singletons. Sequenced sample: peripheral blood. Source of these receptors: a human donor with active COVID-19. The donor label of this sample is uncertain.

This clone has just a few counts. The rearrangement links TRBV28 to TRBJ2-5; the match to TRBD2 covers 8 bases. The CDR3 is 16 amino acids. The germline V gene encodes CDR1 MDHEN and CDR2 SYDVKM. Trimming at V came to 5 bases and at J to 2 bases, leaving 10 bases not matched to a gene. The CDR3 sequence is CASSRRTGTRQETQYF. The CDR3 DNA reads TGTGCCAGCAGTCGACGTACCGGGACTAGACAAGAGACCCAGTACTTC. Filled out from reference TRBV28 and TRBJ2-5, the complete variable domain reads DVKVTQSSRYLVKRTGEKVFLECVQDMDHENMFWYRQDPGLGLRLIYFSYDVKMKEKGDIPEGYSVSREKKERFSLILESASTNQTSMYLCASSRRTGTRQETQYFGPGTRLLVL.

The chain employs TRBV5-6 and TRBJ1-5; no clear D. The germline V and J ends were trimmed by 2 bases and 0 bases, with 6 bases remaining between them. The CDR3 extends over 14 amino acids. The V gene's germline CDR1 is SGHDT and CDR2 YYEEEE. Written as DNA, the CDR3 is TGTGCCAGCAGCTTAAGAGGTAGCAATCAGCCCCAGCATTTT. It specifies CASSLRGSNQPQHF.

This rearrangement joins TRBV27 to TRBJ2-3, with D perhaps TRBD2 (5 bases). V lost 6 bases and J 1 base, leaving 11 bases between the germline ends. CDR3 length: 14 residues. From germline, CDR1 is MNHEY and CDR2 SMNVEV (reference sequence). The CDR3 nucleotides are TGTGCCAGCAGCCGAAAAGCGGGCACAGATACGCAGTATTTT. This codes for CASSRKAGTDTQYF.

The chain links TRBV28 to TRBJ1-3; perhaps TRBD1 as D (6 bases). V was trimmed by 5 bases and J by 2 bases, leaving 7 bases between them. Germline lookup yields CDR1 MDHEN and CDR2 SYDVKM. This CDR3 is built from 13 residues. The CDR3 nucleotides read TGTGCCAGCAGTCAGGGGACTGGAAACACCATATATTTT. It encodes CASSQGTGNTIYF.

This chain joins TRBV9 and TRBJ2-5, with 7 bases identical to TRBD2. The germline gives CDR1 SGDLS, CDR2 YYNGEE. CDR3 size: 14 residues. Trimming took 3 bases from V and 4 from J; bases not matched to a gene: 6. The CDR3 sequence: CASSALGGAETQYF. In DNA form, the CDR3 reads TGTGCCAGCAGCGCCCTGGGAGGGGCAGAGACCCAGTACTTC.

The chain uses TRBV7-9 and TRBJ2-3; 8 bases are shared with TRBD2. Trimming cost V 5 bases and J 1 base; bases outside gene matches: 5. CDR1 and CDR2 (germline): SEHNR, FQNEAQ (reference sequence). The CDR3 is 15 amino acids. The CDR3 sequence: CASSPTTSGTDTQYF. For the CDR3, the DNA is TGTGCCAGCAGCCCTACGACTAGCGGCACAGATACGCAGTATTTT.

The chain couples TRBV7-8 to TRBJ2-1, with no clear D. Germline CDR1 reads SGHVS; CDR2 reads FQNEAQ. This CDR3 region has 12 residues. Trimming removed 6 bases at V and 6 bases at J, with 9 bases between. This CDR3 is CASRRTGNEQFF. The CDR3 bases are TGTGCCAGCAGGCGAACCGGCAATGAGCAGTTCTTC.

The V and J genes are TRBV12-3 or TRBV12-4 and TRBJ1-5, with 11 bases fitting TRBD1. V gave up 5 bases and J gave up 7 bases; unmatched junction bases: 1. The CDR3 spans 13 residues. As DNA, the CDR3 is TGTGCCAGCAGTCGGGACAGGGGGCAGCCCCAGCATTTT. This encodes CASSRDRGQPQHF.

This chain joins TRBV3-1 (or the pseudogene TRBV3-2) and TRBJ1-1; D is perhaps TRBD1 (6 bases). This CDR3 has 15 amino acids. V shed 0 bases and J shed 1 base, with 9 bases lying between them. The germline gives CDR1 LGHDT, CDR2 YNNKEL (reference sequence). Here the CDR3 DNA reads TGTGCCAGCAGCCAAGAGGGGGCGGGGAACACTGAAGCTTTCTTT. Encoded protein: CASSQEGAGNTEAFF.

V usage is TRBV5-1 and J usage is TRBJ2-3, with D possibly being TRBD2 (6 bases). Per the germline V gene, CDR1 is SGHRS and CDR2 is YFSETQ. The CDR3 spans 14 residues. V lost 4 bases and J 3 bases, leaving 12 bases between the germline ends. This CDR3 reads CASSGGTPTDTQYF. DNA of the CDR3: TGCGCCAGCAGCGGCGGGACTCCGACAGATACGCAGTATTTT.

The chain uses TRBV5-6 and TRBJ2-7; D is perhaps TRBD1 (6 bases). V lost 3 bases, J lost 7 bases, and 11 bases lay in between. The CDR3 totals 12 residues. Germline V gives CDR1 SGHDT, CDR2 YYEEEE. The CDR3 bases are TGTGCCAGCAGCTCCCAGGGGCGGGAGCAGTACTTC. Protein: CASSSQGREQYF.

The chain employs TRBV5-4 and TRBJ2-3; D is possibly TRBD2 (6 bases). Germline V gene sequence: CDR1 SGHNT, CDR2 YYREEE (reference sequence). V was trimmed by 7 bases and J by 4 bases, leaving 13 bases between them. CDR3 size: 13 residues. The CDR3 loop reads CASQPPGADTQYF. In DNA, the CDR3 is TGTGCCAGCCAACCCCCGGGGGCAGATACGCAGTATTTT.

This clone was seen more than once but under ten times. The chain links TRBV2 to TRBJ1-5, with 11 bases that match TRBD1. CDR3 length: 16 amino acids. From germline, CDR1 is SNHLY and CDR2 FYNNEI. With V trimmed by 8 bases and J by 7 bases, 13 bases remained unmatched. CDR3 sequence reads: CASEVGGQGVGQPQHF. CDR3 nucleotides: TGTGCCAGCGAGGTCGGGGGACAGGGGGTAGGACAGCCCCAGCATTTT.

The gene calls are TRBV28 and TRBJ2-7; TRBD1 matches at 9 bases. Germline-derived CDR1 and CDR2 are MDHEN and SYDVKM. Trimming at V came to 6 bases and at J to 2 bases, leaving 5 bases not matched to a gene. This CDR3 region has 14 residues. The CDR3 coding sequence is TGTGCCAGCAGCGCCGGGACAGGGACCTACGAGCAGTACTTC. Translation gives CASSAGTGTYEQYF. The variable domain in full, with the rest retrieved from reference TRBV28 and TRBJ2-7, is DVKVTQSSRYLVKRTGEKVFLECVQDMDHENMFWYRQDPGLGLRLIYFSYDVKMKEKGDIPEGYSVSREKKERFSLILESASTNQTSMYLCASSAGTGTYEQYFGPGTRLTVT.

The chain links TRBV6-2 or TRBV6-3 to TRBJ2-7; D uncertain. Germline assignment: CDR1 MNHEY and CDR2 SVGEGT. The CDR3 consists of 14 residues. The germline V and J ends were trimmed by 6 bases and 2 bases, with 14 bases remaining between them. Here the CDR3 reads CASSPNRVPYEQYF. The CDR3 bases are TGTGCCAGCAGCCCAAATCGGGTTCCCTACGAGCAGTACTTC.